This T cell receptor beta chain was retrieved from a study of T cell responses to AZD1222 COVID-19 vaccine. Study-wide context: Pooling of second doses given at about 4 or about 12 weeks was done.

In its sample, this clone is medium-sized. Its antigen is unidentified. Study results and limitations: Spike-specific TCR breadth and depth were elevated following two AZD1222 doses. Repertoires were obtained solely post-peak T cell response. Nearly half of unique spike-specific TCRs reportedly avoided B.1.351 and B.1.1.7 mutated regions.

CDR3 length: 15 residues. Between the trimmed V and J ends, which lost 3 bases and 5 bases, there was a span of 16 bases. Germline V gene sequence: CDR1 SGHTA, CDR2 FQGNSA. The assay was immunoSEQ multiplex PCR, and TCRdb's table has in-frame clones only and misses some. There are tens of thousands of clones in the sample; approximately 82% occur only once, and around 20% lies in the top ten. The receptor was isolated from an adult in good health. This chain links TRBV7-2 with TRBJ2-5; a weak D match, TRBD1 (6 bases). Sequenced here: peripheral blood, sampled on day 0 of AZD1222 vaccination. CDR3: CASSFQGLGSETQYF. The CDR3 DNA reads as TGTGCCAGCAGCTTTCAGGGGTTGGGGTCGGAGACCCAGTACTTC. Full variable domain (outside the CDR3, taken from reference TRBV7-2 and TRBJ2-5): GAGVSQSPSNKVTEKGKDVELRCDPISGHTALYWYRQSLGQGLEFLIYFQGNSAPDKSGLPSDRFSAERTGGSVSTLTIQRTQQEDSAVYLCASSFQGLGSETQYFGPGTRLLVL.